This entry lists 26 T cell receptor beta chains sequenced from one sample in a study of T cell responses to AZD1222 COVID-19 vaccine. Method: immunoSEQ multiplex PCR; TCRdb's copy keeps in-frame clones and lacks some. The sample includes 53,000 or so clones, roughly 85% of them seen just once. Specimen: peripheral blood, collected 28 days after the second AZD1222 dose. The source of these receptors is an adult who received the AZD1222 COVID-19 vaccine.

The chain carries TRBV7-2 and TRBJ2-3; a weak D match, TRBD2 (6 bases). Trimming pared 5 bases from V and 5 bases from J, leaving 20 bases between. The CDR3 covers 16 residues. Per germline, CDR1 SGHTA and CDR2 FQGNSA. CDR3 loop: CASSKNARRAQDTQYF. CDR3 DNA: TGTGCCAGCAGCAAAAACGCCCGGAGGGCCCAAGATACGCAGTATTTT.

The chain joins TRBV6-4 to TRBJ2-3; D remains unclear. The CDR3 has 13 residues. Germline CDR1 reads MRHNA; CDR2 reads SNTAGT. Trimming left V 4 bases short and J 4 bases short, with 9 bases between. For the CDR3, the DNA is TGTGCCAGCAGTGTGTCTTTAGCAGATACGCAGTATTTT. Translated, it gives CASSVSLADTQYF.

The V call is TRBV7-3, the J call TRBJ2-5, with a tentative D call TRBD2 (6 bases). The CDR3 covers 15 residues. The germline V gene encodes CDR1 SGHTA and CDR2 FQGTGA. V lost 0 bases, J lost 5 bases, and 13 bases lay in between. This chain's CDR3 is CASSLTAMAGETQYF. The CDR3 DNA sequence: TGTGCCAGCAGCTTAACCGCAATGGCGGGGGAGACCCAGTACTTC.

The gene calls are TRBV10-3 and TRBJ1-3; 9 nucleotides line up with TRBD1. Germline CDR1 is ENHRY and CDR2 is SYGVKD. V dropped 3 bases and J dropped 1; count of bases not matched to a gene: 7. The CDR3 runs 17 residues. The DNA of the CDR3 is TGTGCCATCAGTGATGGACAGGGGTCAGTATCTGGAAACACCATATATTTT. This codes for CAISDGQGSVSGNTIYF.

This chain uses TRBV19 with TRBJ2-3, with 7 bases matching TRBD2. The germline CDR1 and CDR2 sequences are LNHDA and SQIVND (reference sequence). The CDR3 extends over 15 amino acids. V lost 7 bases and J lost 6; bases outside the gene matches: 13. The CDR3 DNA reads as TGTGCCAGTACCGGGGGGTCGGGAGATTTTGATACGCAGTATTTT. The encoded protein is CASTGGSGDFDTQYF.

The rearrangement links TRBV12-5 to TRBJ1-3; no clear D. The CDR3 has 13 amino acids. The V gene's germline CDR1 is LGHNT and CDR2 FRNRAP. Trimming left V 6 bases short and J 2 bases short, with 8 bases between. The CDR3 region is CASGSVPGNTIYF. As DNA, the CDR3 is TGTGCTAGTGGATCGGTGCCTGGAAACACCATATATTTT.

V gene TRBV9 combines with J gene TRBJ1-6; a possible D gene is TRBD1 (6 bases). The germline gives CDR1 SGDLS, CDR2 YYNGEE. Trimming cost V 2 bases and J 7 bases, with 16 bases left between them. The CDR3 has 16 amino acids. The CDR3 sequence: CASSVRAGVKNSPLHF. The CDR3 DNA is TGTGCCAGCAGCGTCCGGGCAGGGGTTAAGAATTCACCCCTCCACTTT.

V gene TRBV5-1 combines with J gene TRBJ1-6; 8 positions agree with TRBD1. This CDR3 has 14 residues. J gave up 8 bases and V 4 bases, and 5 bases lay outside the gene matches. Germline CDR1 SGHRS, CDR2 YFSETQ. The CDR3 here is CASSPDRVDSPLHF. The CDR3 DNA is TGCGCCAGCAGCCCGGACAGGGTGGATTCACCCCTCCACTTT.

The chain combines TRBV24-1 with TRBJ2-1; tentative D call: TRBD2 (6 bases). The germline V and J ends were trimmed by 3 bases and 9 bases, with 20 bases remaining between them. The germline V gene encodes CDR1 KGHDR and CDR2 SFDVKD. This CDR3 spans 16 amino acids. The CDR3 bases are TGTGCCACCAGTGATCCGGCAGGGCAAACGGAGGGTGAGCAGTTCTTC. It specifies CATSDPAGQTEGEQFF.

The chain recombines TRBV11-3 with TRBJ2-1; D is unresolved. Per germline, CDR1 SGHNT and CDR2 YENEEA. V was pared by 3 bases and J by 6 bases, with 9 bases between. The CDR3 is made up of 13 amino acids. The CDR3 DNA follows: TGTGCCAGCAGCTTGTCCCAAACCAATGAGCAGTTCTTC. This translates into CASSLSQTNEQFF.

V gene TRBV30 combines with J gene TRBJ1-6, with a tentative D call TRBD1 (6 bases). CDR1 is GTSNPN, CDR2 SVGIG, per germline (reference sequence). This CDR3 spans 15 amino acids. Deletions cut 3 bases from V and 6 bases from J, with 15 bases between. CDR3 in DNA: TGTGCCTGGAGGTGGACGGGGGCACCTAATTCACCCCTCCACTTT. Amino acid sequence: CAWRWTGAPNSPLHF.

CDR3 sequence reads: CASSLGDYSNQPQHF. CDR3 bases: TGCGCCAGCAGCTTGGGGGATTATAGCAATCAGCCCCAGCATTTT. The chain carries TRBV5-1 and TRBJ1-5; D not certain. Trimming took 0 bases from V and 0 from J, leaving 7 bases between them. Per germline, CDR1 SGHRS and CDR2 YFSETQ. The CDR3 extends over 15 amino acids. Drawing the rest from reference TRBV5-1 and TRBJ1-5, the complete variable domain is KAGVTQTPRYLIKTRGQQVTLSCSPISGHRSVSWYQQTPGQGLQFLFEYFSETQRNKGNFPGRFSGRQFSNSRSEMNVSTLELGDSALYLCASSLGDYSNQPQHFGDGTRLSIL.

V gene TRBV19 combines with J gene TRBJ2-7, with 16 bases matching TRBD2. Germline CDR1 and CDR2: LNHDA and SQIVND (reference sequence). V trimming: 5 bases; J trimming: 0 bases; junction bases outside the gene matches: 10. The CDR3 sequence is 19 residues long. CDR3 sequence (DNA): TGTGCCAGTAGTCTCCGGGGACTAGCGGGAGGGTCTTCCTCCTACGAGCAGTACTTC. Residues: CASSLRGLAGGSSSYEQYF.

The CDR3 sequence is CASSQGLAGATDTQYF. DNA of the CDR3: TGTGCCAGCAGCCAAGGACTAGCGGGCGCCACAGATACGCAGTATTTT. The gene calls are TRBV5-4 and TRBJ2-3; 11 bases align to TRBD2. CDR3 length: 16 amino acids. Unmatched junction bases numbered 6, after V lost 4 bases and J lost 2 bases. Germline V gene data show CDR1 as SGHNT and CDR2 as YYREEE (reference sequence). Filled out from reference TRBV5-4 and TRBJ2-3, the complete variable domain reads ETGVTQSPTHLIKTRGQQVTLRCSSQSGHNTVSWYQQALGQGPQFIFQYYREEENGRGNFPPRFSGLQFPNYSSELNVNALELDDSALYLCASSQGLAGATDTQYFGPGTRLTVL.

This chain links TRBV5-1 with TRBJ2-7, with D perhaps TRBD2 (6 bases). With 4 bases removed from V and 6 bases from J, the gap between germline ends came to 17 bases. The germline V gene has CDR1 SGHRS and CDR2 YFSETQ. This CDR3 comprises 14 residues. The CDR3 loop reads CASSPARGKLEQYF. The CDR3 DNA reads TGCGCCAGCAGCCCCGCCCGGGGGAAACTCGAGCAGTACTTC.

This clone is a singleton in its sample. This sequence joins TRBV9 and TRBJ2-3, with 11 nucleotides matching TRBD2. Germline V gene data show CDR1 as SGDLS and CDR2 as YYNGEE. The CDR3 covers 17 residues. V lost 2 bases and J lost 7; bases outside the gene matches: 12. The CDR3 spells CASSVGQTSGSPNTQYF. In DNA form, the CDR3 reads TGTGCCAGCAGCGTGGGACAAACTAGCGGGAGTCCAAATACGCAGTATTTT.

The chain is built from TRBV7-9 and TRBJ2-7, with D hard to call. The CDR3 sequence is 14 residues long. Trimming took off 7 bases at V and 2 bases at J, with 15 bases between the two ends. The germline V gene has CDR1 SEHNR and CDR2 FQNEAQ (reference sequence). CDR3 coding DNA: TGTGCCAGCACCTTTTTCGACGGTCCCTACGAGCAGTACTTC. This codes for CASTFFDGPYEQYF.

This sequence joins TRBV18 and TRBJ2-3; D uncertain. The CDR3 sequence is 13 residues long. The germline V gene encodes CDR1 KGHSH and CDR2 LQKENI. V was shortened by 4 bases and J by 10 bases, with 15 bases between the two germline ends. CDR3 sequence (DNA): TGTGCCAGCTCACTTCCGAAGTTTGCTGCGCAGTATTTT. Translation: CASSLPKFAAQYF. The full variable domain, with the rest looked up from reference TRBV18 and TRBJ2-3, is NAGVMQNPRHLVRRRGQEARLRCSPMKGHSHVYWYRQLPEEGLKFMVYLQKENIIDESGMPKERFSAEFPKEGPSILRIQQVVRGDSAAYFCASSLPKFAAQYFGPGTRLTVL.

The chain employs TRBV5-1 and TRBJ1-2; 9 nucleotides match TRBD1. This CDR3 contains 15 residues. Trimming at V came to 2 bases and at J to 1 base, leaving 3 bases not matched to a gene. Germline loops: CDR1 SGHRS, CDR2 YFSETQ. CDR3 DNA sequence: TGCGCCAGCAGCTTAAGGACAGGGGTTAACTATGGCTACACCTTC. Translation gives CASSLRTGVNYGYTF.

The rearrangement uses TRBV6-5 and TRBJ2-3; 9 nucleotides match TRBD2. Germline trimming cut 4 bases from V and 5 bases from J; bases unmatched to any gene: 4. CDR1 and CDR2 (germline): MNHEY, SVGAGI. This CDR3 spans 14 amino acids. In DNA form, the CDR3 reads TGTGCCAGCAGTTTTCAGACTAGCGGAGATACGCAGTATTTT. Translation gives CASSFQTSGDTQYF.

This chain links TRBV28 with TRBJ1-2, with a possible D match to TRBD1 (6 bases). Germline-derived CDR1 and CDR2 are MDHEN and SYDVKM. V was shortened by 7 bases and J by 4 bases, with 19 bases between the two germline ends. The CDR3 extends over 15 amino acids. CDR3 sequence (DNA): TGTGCCAGCACTCAGGGTGGAAGGGGGGGCTATGGCTACACCTTC. Translating gives CASTQGGRGGYGYTF.

This clone has only one observation. J is TRBJ2-7 and V is TRBV7-3; D is undetermined. Germline V CDR1 and CDR2: SGHTA, FQGTGA. This CDR3 has 14 residues. The V gene lost 5 bases and the J gene lost 2 bases, with 13 bases spanning the gap. The CDR3 loop is CASSAYLHPYEQYF. CDR3 nucleotides: TGTGCCAGCAGCGCCTACTTACACCCCTACGAGCAGTACTTC.

The chain couples TRBV27 to TRBJ2-3; TRBD2 matches 8 bases. Germline V CDR1 and CDR2: MNHEY, SMNVEV (reference sequence). V shed 4 bases and J 5 bases; nucleotides not matched to a gene: 11. The CDR3 is 16 residues long. The CDR3: CASSSPSSGSGDTQYF. The CDR3 region has the DNA TGTGCCAGCAGTTCCCCGTCCAGCGGGAGTGGAGATACGCAGTATTTT.

This clone was detected once. The CDR3 DNA reads as TGTGCCACCAGCCTAAAGGGGCTAGCGGGAAGGTACGAGCAGTACTTC. It codes for CATSLKGLAGRYEQYF. The rearrangement uses TRBV15 and TRBJ2-7; 9 positions agree with TRBD2. The germline V gene has CDR1 LNHNV and CDR2 YYDKDF (reference sequence). The CDR3 runs 16 residues. V lost 5 bases and J lost 4; bases outside the gene matches: 12.

This chain uses TRBV27 with TRBJ1-5, with D perhaps TRBD1 (6 bases). The germline V and J ends were trimmed by 2 bases and 3 bases, with 11 bases remaining between them. This CDR3 is built from 15 residues. Germline-derived CDR1 and CDR2 are MNHEY and SMNVEV (reference sequence). This CDR3 reads CASSLGGGPNQPQHF. The CDR3 DNA sequence: TGTGCCAGCAGTTTAGGGGGGGGGCCCAATCAGCCCCAGCATTTT.

This chain uses TRBV28 with TRBJ2-7; D remains ambiguous. The CDR3 totals 10 residues. CDR1 is MDHEN and CDR2 is SYDVKM in the germline V gene. The V end lost 6 bases, the J end lost 4 bases, and 4 bases lay between the germline ends. In DNA, the CDR3 is TGTGCCAGCAGCACATACGAGCAGTACTTC. Its translation: CASSTYEQYF.